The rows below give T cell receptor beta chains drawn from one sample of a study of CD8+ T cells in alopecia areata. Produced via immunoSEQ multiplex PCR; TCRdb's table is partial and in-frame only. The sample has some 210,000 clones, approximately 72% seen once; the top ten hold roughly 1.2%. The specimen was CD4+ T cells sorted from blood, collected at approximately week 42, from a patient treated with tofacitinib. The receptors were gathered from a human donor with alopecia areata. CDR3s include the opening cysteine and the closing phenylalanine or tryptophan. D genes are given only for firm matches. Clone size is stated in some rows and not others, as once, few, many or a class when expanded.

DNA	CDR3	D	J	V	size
TGCAGCGTTGAAGAGGGACCCTTCTTC	CSVEEGPFF	NA	TRBJ1-2	TRBV29-1	NA
TGCAGCGTTGGAAGCGGGGAGTGGGAGACCCAGTACTTC	CSVGSGEWETQYF	TRBD2	TRBJ2-5	TRBV29-1	NA
TGTGCCAGCTCACGGACGGGGAATCAGCCCCAGCATTTT	CASSRTGNQPQHF	NA	TRBJ1-5	TRBV18	NA
TGTGCCAGTAGTATTCAGGCTAGCGATAGTCATGAGCAGTTCTTC	CASSIQASDSHEQFF	NA	TRBJ2-1	TRBV19	few
TGTGCCAGCAGCTTAGGAGTCCGTTCCGGAGGGTATTTCTTT	CASSLGVRSGGYFF	NA	TRBJ1-1	TRBV7-9	NA
TGTGCCAGCAGCCCGCTGCACGGGGGGGGCTACGAGCAGTACTTC	CASSPLHGGGYEQYF	TRBD2	TRBJ2-7	TRBV7-2	NA
TGCAGCGCTCAACAGGGGGCGTCTGATGGCTACACCTTC	CSAQQGASDGYTF	TRBD1	TRBJ1-2	TRBV29-1	NA
TGTGCCAGCAGCTCGAACACTGAAGCTTTCTTT	CASSSNTEAFF	NA	TRBJ1-1	TRBV6-5	few
TGCAGCGTTGAGTGGAACACTGAAGCTTTCTTT	CSVEWNTEAFF	NA	TRBJ1-1	TRBV29-1	NA
TGCAGCCCAATAGTCACAGATACGCAGTATTTT	CSPIVTDTQYF	NA	TRBJ2-3	TRBV20-1	NA
TGTGCCAGCAGTGCACAGGGAAGCTATGGCTACACCTTC	CASSAQGSYGYTF	NA	TRBJ1-2	TRBV6-6	NA
TGTGCCACCTCCTTGACAGGCGGCTACACCTTC	CATSLTGGYTF	NA	TRBJ1-2	TRBV19	NA
TGTGCCTCGAGGGGAAAGGGCTACAATGAGCAGTTCTTC	CASRGKGYNEQFF	NA	TRBJ2-1	TRBV30	NA
TGCAGCGTTGAAGTGGGCCGGGGTGGCTACACCTTC	CSVEVGRGGYTF	NA	TRBJ1-2	TRBV29-1	NA
TGTGCCAGCAGCTGGGGACAGGGGGACACTGAAGCTTTCTTT	CASSWGQGDTEAFF	TRBD1	TRBJ1-1	TRBV7-9	NA
TGTGCCAGCAGCCAAGGACTTAGCGGGGGGACCGGCACAGATACGCAGTATTTT	CASSQGLSGGTGTDTQYF	TRBD2	TRBJ2-3	TRBV14	few
TGTGCCAGCGGCGCGGGGGCCCTCACAGATACGCAGTATTTT	CASGAGALTDTQYF	NA	TRBJ2-3	TRBV27	NA
TGTGCCATCAACGGGGGGGCCGGGCCCACAGATACGCAGTATTTT	CAINGGAGPTDTQYF	TRBD2	TRBJ2-3	TRBV10-3	few
TGCAGCGCTGCCGACGGAACAGATACGCAGTATTTT	CSAADGTDTQYF	NA	TRBJ2-3	TRBV29-1	NA
TGCAGCGTCCAAACTTCGACAGGGGGCTATTACGAGCAGTACTTC	CSVQTSTGGYYEQYF	TRBD1	TRBJ2-7	TRBV29-1	NA
TGTGCCTGGAGGCGGGGGGCGACAGATACGCAGTATTTT	CAWRRGATDTQYF	TRBD2	TRBJ2-3	TRBV30	once
TGTGCCAGCAGCCCGACTAGCGGGGGAGCATATGAGTACTTC	CASSPTSGGAYEYF	TRBD2	TRBJ2-5	TRBV5-6	few
TGCAGCGTAAAACAGGGCGCCCAAGAGACCCAGTACTTC	CSVKQGAQETQYF	NA	TRBJ2-5	TRBV29-1	few
TGTGCCTGCACGCAGGGGGCTTACGGCTACACCTTC	CACTQGAYGYTF	TRBD1	TRBJ1-2	TRBV30	NA
TGTGCCATCAGTGACCGGGGGCGCGCTTCACCCCTCCACTTT	CAISDRGRASPLHF	NA	TRBJ1-6	TRBV10-3	NA
TGTGCCAGCAGTGACCCCACCCGGGTTAGCGGGGGTGGTAATGAGCAGTTCTTC	CASSDPTRVSGGGNEQFF	TRBD2	TRBJ2-1	TRBV25-1	NA
TGTGCCAGCAGGGACTATGGGGACAGGGGAACCTACGAGCAGTACTTC	CASRDYGDRGTYEQYF	TRBD1	TRBJ2-7	TRBV6-6	NA
TGCGCCAGCAGCTTGGATCGTGAGCAGTTCTTC	CASSLDREQFF	NA	TRBJ2-1	TRBV5-1	once
TGTGCCAGCAGCTCCTCCCAGGGGGTCGGAGGCTACACCTTC	CASSSSQGVGGYTF	TRBD1	TRBJ1-2	TRBV7-3	NA
TGCGCCAGCAGCCAAGAGACACTAGCGGGGTTTCGGAATGAGCAGTTCTTC	CASSQETLAGFRNEQFF	TRBD2	TRBJ2-1	TRBV4-3	NA
TGTGCCAGCAGTGCCGCCCGGGGGGCAGGTACGCAGTATTTT	CASSAARGAGTQYF	NA	TRBJ2-3	TRBV6-1	NA